This T cell receptor beta chain was captured by sequencing in a study of cytomegalovirus exposure and HLA in healthy donors. As for this clone: Its antigen is still unknown.

Separate from the approximately 670-subject first cohort was the approximately 120-subject validation cohort, to which the donors belonged. V was clipped by 0 bases and J by 4 bases, with 7 bases between them. Germline V gives CDR1 SGHVS, CDR2 FNYEAQ. This CDR3 contains 13 residues. The protocol was immunoSEQ multiplex PCR, while the TCRdb copy is restricted to in-frame clones and leaves out a portion. The profile covers 150,000 to 200,000 clones, with about 81% appearing a single time and around 1.3% taken by the ten largest. Findings and limits, study-wide: The study listed approximately 160 cytomegalovirus-associated TCR beta chains. One later analysis, an examination of the roughly 110 validation repertoires, found that first-cohort TCR clusters tended to co-occur in them.

This chain joins TRBV7-6 and TRBJ2-7, with unresolved D. The source material was PBMCs. The clonotype comes from a woman in her thirties in good health and CMV-seronegative. The CDR3 loop is CASSLANKYEQYF. CDR3 DNA: TGTGCCAGCAGCTTAGCGAACAAATACGAGCAGTACTTC.